This TCR beta chain was observed in a study of blood T cell repertoires in COVID-19. The wider study: Samples representing acute and convalescent COVID-19 were sourced from the United States, Italy and Spain. Sample material is recorded as cDNA or gDNA derived from T cells, B-cell-depleted T cells, or PBMCs.

Germline values: CDR1 GTSNPN, CDR2 SVGIG (reference sequence). V gave up 1 base and J gave up 5 bases; unmatched junction bases: 2. The CDR3 extends over 12 amino acids. How the authors handled the data: Nucleated cell number was recorded as an estimate derived from reference gene primer amplification. TCRdb keeps only in-frame clones here, not all; method: immunoSEQ multiplex PCR. From that table come the V and J calls and clone size; the DNA was used to work out D and trimming. The sample contains about 49,000 clones, under 70% of which appear only once. The receptor was derived from a woman aged 65 to 85 with acute or convalescent COVID-19. Sequencing input: peripheral blood. The chain combines TRBV30 with TRBJ2-7, with 7 bases identical to TRBD2. The CDR3 coding sequence is TGTGCCTGGAGTGGCGGGAGTGACGAGCAGTACTTC. Protein product: CAWSGGSDEQYF.